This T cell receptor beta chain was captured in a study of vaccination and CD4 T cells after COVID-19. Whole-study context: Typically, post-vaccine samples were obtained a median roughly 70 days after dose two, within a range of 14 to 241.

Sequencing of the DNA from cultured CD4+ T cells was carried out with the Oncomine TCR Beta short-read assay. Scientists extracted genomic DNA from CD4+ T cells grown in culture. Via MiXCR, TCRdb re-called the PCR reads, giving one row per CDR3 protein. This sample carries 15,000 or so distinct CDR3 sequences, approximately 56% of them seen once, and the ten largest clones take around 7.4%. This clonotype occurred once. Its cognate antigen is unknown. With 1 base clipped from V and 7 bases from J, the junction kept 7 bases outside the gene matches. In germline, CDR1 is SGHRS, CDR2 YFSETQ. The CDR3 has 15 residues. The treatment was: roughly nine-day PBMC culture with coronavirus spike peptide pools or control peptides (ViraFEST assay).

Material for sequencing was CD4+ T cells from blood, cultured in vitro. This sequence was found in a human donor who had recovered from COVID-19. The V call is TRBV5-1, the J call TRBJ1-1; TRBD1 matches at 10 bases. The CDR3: CASSLWDRGGNEAFF. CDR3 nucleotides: TGCGCCAGCAGCTTGTGGGACAGGGGAGGCAATGAAGCTTTCTTT. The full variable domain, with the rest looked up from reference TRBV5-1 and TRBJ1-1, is KAGVTQTPRYLIKTRGQQVTLSCSPISGHRSVSWYQQTPGQGLQFLFEYFSETQRNKGNFPGRFSGRQFSNSRSEMNVSTLELGDSALYLCASSLWDRGGNEAFFGQGTRLTVV.